The TCR gamma chain described here comes from a study of Vδ1+ human thymocytes. The template was reverse-transcribed extracted RNA. CDR3 amplicons came from multiplex PCR with pooled V-gene forward and constant-region reverse primers. TCRdb ran CATT on the multiplex PCR reads. Of 20,000 to 25,000 gamma-chain clones listed, roughly 13% are singletons. Germline CDR1 and CDR2: VTNTFY and YDVSTARD (reference sequence). The CDR3 is 11 residues long. The V gene end was trimmed by 0 bases and the J gene end by 10 bases; junction bases not matched to a gene: 3. In its sample, this clone ranks as medium-sized. Its specificity is not known. Other DNA sequences in this specimen translate into the identical CDR3. The study, taken as a whole, reports: Donors shared many TRG clonotypes but few TRD clonotypes. Thymic TRG and TRD repertoires appeared highly polyclonal. Thymic delta-chain repertoires held roughly 18% Vdelta2 sequences and few Vdelta3, despite high sort purity. Bulk repertoire data may be misinterpreted because of unexpected Vdelta2 sequences.

The sequence came from a child in the first two years of life who had congenital heart surgery. The sample taken for sequencing was Vdelta1+ gamma-delta thymocytes from the thymus. As to subset: FACS-sorted CD3+ TCRalphabeta- TCRVdelta1+ TCRVdelta2- thymocytes. The chain carries TRGV3 and TRGJ1 or TRGJ2. The CDR3 protein is CATWDRPKKLF. Written as DNA, the CDR3 is TGTGCCACCTGGGACAGGCCGAAGAAACTCTTT.